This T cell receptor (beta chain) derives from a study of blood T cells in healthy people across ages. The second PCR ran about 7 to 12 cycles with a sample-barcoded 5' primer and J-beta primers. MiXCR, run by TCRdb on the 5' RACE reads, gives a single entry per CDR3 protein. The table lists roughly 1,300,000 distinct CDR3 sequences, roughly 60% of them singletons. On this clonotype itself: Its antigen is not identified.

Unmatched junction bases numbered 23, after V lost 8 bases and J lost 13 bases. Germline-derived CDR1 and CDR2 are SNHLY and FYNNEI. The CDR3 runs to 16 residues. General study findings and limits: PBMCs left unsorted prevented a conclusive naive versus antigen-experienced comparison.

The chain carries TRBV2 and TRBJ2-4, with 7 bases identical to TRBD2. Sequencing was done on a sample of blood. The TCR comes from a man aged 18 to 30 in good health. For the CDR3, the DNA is TGTGCCAGCCTCCCCCTGGTGGGAGGGCCGTTCAGTGAGCAGTACTTC. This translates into CASLPLVGGPFSEQYF.